This T cell receptor beta chain was sequenced in a study of T-cell reconstitution after alpha-beta-depleted transplantation in children. The CDR3 totals 17 residues. CDR1 and CDR2 from the germline V gene are SGHRS and YFSETQ. The J segment lost 6 bases and the V segment lost 0 bases, leaving 11 bases of the junction unmatched. Preparation of the TCRbeta library was carried out with unique molecular identifiers. TCRdb processed the PCR reads anew with MiXCR; each CDR3 protein has one entry. The table shows around 200,000 distinct CDR3 sequences, with approximately 10% occurring only once. Study-wide results and limits: Two months or so post-transplant, alpha-beta T cells reportedly derived from several hundred expanded graft clones.

This clonotype was observed at least ten times. What it recognizes is unknown. The sample consisted of PBMCs, taken before TCRalphabeta/CD19-depleted stem cell transplant. The chain links TRBV5-1 to TRBJ2-2; 7 nucleotides line up with TRBD2. The receptor was isolated from a child less than two years old with acute myeloid leukemia, due to receive a stem cell transplant. CDR3 DNA sequence: TGCGCCAGCAGCTTGGCCCGCGCGGGAGAAAATTCCGGGGAGCTGTTTTTT. Residues: CASSLARAGENSGELFF.